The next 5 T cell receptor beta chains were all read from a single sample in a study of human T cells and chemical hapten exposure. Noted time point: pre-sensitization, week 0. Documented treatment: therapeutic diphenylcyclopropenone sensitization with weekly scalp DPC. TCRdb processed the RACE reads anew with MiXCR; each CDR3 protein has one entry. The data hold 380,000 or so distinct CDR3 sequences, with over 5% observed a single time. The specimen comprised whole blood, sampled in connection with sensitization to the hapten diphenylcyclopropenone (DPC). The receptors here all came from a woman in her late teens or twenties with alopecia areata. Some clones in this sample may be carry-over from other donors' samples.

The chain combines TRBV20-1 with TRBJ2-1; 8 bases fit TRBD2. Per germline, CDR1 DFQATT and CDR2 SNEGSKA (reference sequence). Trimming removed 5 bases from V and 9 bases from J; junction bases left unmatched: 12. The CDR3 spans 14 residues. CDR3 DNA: TGCAGTGCTGGGGTACCGGGACTAGACAGTGAGCAGTTCTTC. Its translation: CSAGVPGLDSEQFF.

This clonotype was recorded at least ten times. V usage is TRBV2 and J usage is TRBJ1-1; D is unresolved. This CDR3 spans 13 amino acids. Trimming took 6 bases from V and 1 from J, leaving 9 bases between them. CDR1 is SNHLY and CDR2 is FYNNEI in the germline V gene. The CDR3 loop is CASREIWNTEAFF. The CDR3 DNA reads TGTGCCAGCAGGGAAATTTGGAACACTGAAGCTTTCTTT. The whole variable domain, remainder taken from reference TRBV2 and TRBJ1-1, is EPEVTQTPSHQVTQMGQEVILRCVPISNHLYFYWYRQILGQKVEFLVSFYNNEISEKSEIFDDQFSVERPDGSNFTLKIRSTKLEDSAMYFCASREIWNTEAFFGQGTRLTVV.

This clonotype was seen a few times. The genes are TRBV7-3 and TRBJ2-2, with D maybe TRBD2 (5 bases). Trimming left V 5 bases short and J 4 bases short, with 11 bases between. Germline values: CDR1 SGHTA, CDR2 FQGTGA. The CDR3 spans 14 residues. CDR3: CASSLDYVTGELFF. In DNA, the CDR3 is TGTGCCAGCAGCCTCGACTATGTCACCGGGGAGCTGTTTTTT.

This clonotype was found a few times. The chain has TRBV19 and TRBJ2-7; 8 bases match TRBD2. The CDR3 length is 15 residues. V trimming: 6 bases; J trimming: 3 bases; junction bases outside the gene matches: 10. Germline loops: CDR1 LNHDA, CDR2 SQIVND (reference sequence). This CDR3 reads CASSPLSGGGYEQYF. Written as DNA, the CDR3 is TGTGCCAGTAGCCCGTTGTCGGGGGGGGGCTACGAGCAGTACTTC.

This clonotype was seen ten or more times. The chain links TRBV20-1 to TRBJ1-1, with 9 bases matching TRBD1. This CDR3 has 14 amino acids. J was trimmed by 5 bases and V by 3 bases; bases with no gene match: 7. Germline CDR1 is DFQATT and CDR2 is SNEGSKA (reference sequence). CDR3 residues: CSARATGGTTEAFF. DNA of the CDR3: TGCAGTGCTAGGGCGACAGGGGGAACGACTGAAGCTTTCTTT.